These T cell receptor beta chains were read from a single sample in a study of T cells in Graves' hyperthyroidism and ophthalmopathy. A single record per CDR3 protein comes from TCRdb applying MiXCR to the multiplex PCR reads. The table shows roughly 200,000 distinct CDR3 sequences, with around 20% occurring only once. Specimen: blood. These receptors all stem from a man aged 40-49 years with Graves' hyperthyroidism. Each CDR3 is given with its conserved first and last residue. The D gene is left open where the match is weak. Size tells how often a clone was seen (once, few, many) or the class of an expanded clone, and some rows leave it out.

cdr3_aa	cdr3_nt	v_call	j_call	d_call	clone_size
CASSQTQALSYEQYF	TGTGCCAGCAGCCAAACACAGGCCCTCTCCTACGAGCAGTACTTC	TRBV6-4	TRBJ2-7	-	many
CASSPEAGGYEQYF	TGTGCCAGCAGCCCAGAGGCAGGGGGCTACGAGCAGTACTTC	TRBV12-3/TRBV12-4	TRBJ2-7	TRBD1	many
CASSGGSGIYSAKGYEQYF	TGTGCCAGCAGTGGGGGGTCAGGAATATACTCCGCTAAAGGCTACGAGCAGTACTTC	TRBV2	TRBJ2-7	-	many
CASSLEGAGTDTQYF	TGTGCCAGCAGCTTGGAGGGTGCTGGGACAGATACGCAGTATTTT	TRBV5-6	TRBJ2-3	-	-
CASSYLIAGANVLTF	TGTGCCAGCAGTTACCTTATCGCTGGGGCCAACGTCCTGACTTTC	TRBV6-7	TRBJ2-6	-	many
CASSVTERRLSNQPQHF	TGTGCCAGCAGTGTGACAGAAAGAAGGTTAAGCAATCAGCCCCAGCATTTT	TRBV6-2/TRBV6-3	TRBJ1-5	-	-
CASSQSKTPQDSYEQYF	TGTGCCAGCAGCCAATCGAAGACACCCCAAGACTCCTACGAGCAGTACTTC	TRBV4-2	TRBJ2-7	-	few
CASRGQGADIQYF	TGTGCCAGTAGAGGACAGGGGGCGGACATTCAGTACTTC	TRBV19	TRBJ2-4	TRBD1	few
CASMPYGTGAAQDQPQHF	TGTGCCAGTATGCCCTATGGGACAGGGGCCGCCCAGGATCAGCCCCAGCATTTT	TRBV19	TRBJ1-5	TRBD1	few
CASSLTVRKKYEQYF	TGTGCCAGCAGTTTGACAGTTCGGAAAAAGTACGAGCAGTACTTC	TRBV28	TRBJ2-7	-	many